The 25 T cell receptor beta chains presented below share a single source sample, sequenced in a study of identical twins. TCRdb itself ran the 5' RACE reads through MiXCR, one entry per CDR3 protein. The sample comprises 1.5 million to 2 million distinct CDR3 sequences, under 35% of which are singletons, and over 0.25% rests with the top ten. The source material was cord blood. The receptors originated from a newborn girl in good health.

The DNA of the CDR3 is TGCGCCAGCAGCCATCATGCGGGACTAGCGGGAGGTAATGAGCAGTTCTTC. Translated, it gives CASSHHAGLAGGNEQFF. The J gene is TRBJ2-1, the V gene TRBV4-1; 15 bases are a match to TRBD2. Germline-derived CDR1 and CDR2 are MGHRA and YSYEKL. The CDR3 contains 17 residues. J was trimmed by 7 bases and V by 3 bases; bases with no gene match: 7.

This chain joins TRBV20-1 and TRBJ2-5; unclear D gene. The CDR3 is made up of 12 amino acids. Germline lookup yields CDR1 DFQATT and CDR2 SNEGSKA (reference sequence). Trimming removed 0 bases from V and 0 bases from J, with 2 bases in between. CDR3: CSARENQETQYF. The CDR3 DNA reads TGCAGTGCTAGAGAAAACCAAGAGACCCAGTACTTC.

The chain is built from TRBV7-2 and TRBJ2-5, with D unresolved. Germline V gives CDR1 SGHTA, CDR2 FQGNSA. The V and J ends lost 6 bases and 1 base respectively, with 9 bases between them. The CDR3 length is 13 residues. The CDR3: CASSATGQETQYF. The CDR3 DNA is TGTGCCAGCAGTGCCACTGGCCAAGAGACCCAGTACTTC.

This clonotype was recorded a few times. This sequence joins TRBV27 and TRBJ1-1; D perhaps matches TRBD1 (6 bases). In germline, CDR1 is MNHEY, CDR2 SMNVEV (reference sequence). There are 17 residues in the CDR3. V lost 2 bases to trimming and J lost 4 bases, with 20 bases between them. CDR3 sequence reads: CASSLKPPGGGGTEAFF. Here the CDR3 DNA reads TGTGCCAGCAGTTTAAAGCCTCCCGGGGGCGGGGGCACTGAAGCTTTCTTT.

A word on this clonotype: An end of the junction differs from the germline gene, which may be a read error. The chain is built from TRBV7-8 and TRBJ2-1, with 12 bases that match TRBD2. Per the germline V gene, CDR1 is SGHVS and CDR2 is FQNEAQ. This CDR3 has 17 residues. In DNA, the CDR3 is TGTACCAGCAGCTTAAGCCGACTAGCGGGAGCCTACAATGAGCAGTTCTTC. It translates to CTSSLSRLAGAYNEQFF.

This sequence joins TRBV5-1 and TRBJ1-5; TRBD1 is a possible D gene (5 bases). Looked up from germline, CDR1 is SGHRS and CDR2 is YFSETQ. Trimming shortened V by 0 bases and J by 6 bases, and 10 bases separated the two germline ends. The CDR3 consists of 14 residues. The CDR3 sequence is CASSLEMGGQPQHF. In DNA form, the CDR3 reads TGCGCCAGCAGCTTGGAAATGGGGGGTCAGCCCCAGCATTTT.

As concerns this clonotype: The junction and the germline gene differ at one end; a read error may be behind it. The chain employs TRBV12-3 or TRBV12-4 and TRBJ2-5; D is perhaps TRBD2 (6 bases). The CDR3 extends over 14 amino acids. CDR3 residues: CASSPSAGLETQCF. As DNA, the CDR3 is TGTGCCAGCAGTCCATCCGCGGGGCTAGAGACCCAGTGCTTC.

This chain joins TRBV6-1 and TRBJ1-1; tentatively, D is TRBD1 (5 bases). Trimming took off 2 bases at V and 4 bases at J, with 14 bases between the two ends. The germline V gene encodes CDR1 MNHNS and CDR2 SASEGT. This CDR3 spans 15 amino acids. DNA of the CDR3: TGTGCCAGCAGTGAACAGGGTTCGTGGAGCACTGAAGCTTTCTTT. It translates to CASSEQGSWSTEAFF.

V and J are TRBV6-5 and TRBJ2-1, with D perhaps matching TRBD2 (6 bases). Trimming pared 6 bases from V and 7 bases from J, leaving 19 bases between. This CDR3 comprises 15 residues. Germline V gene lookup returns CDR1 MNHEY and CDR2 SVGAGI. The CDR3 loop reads CASSLEGRSRNEQFF. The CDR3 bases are TGTGCCAGCAGCTTGGAGGGAAGGTCAAGGAATGAGCAGTTCTTC.

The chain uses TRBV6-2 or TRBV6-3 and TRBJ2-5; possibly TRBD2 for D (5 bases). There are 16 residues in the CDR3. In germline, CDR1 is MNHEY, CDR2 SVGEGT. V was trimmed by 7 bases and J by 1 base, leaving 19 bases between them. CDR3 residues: CASNPRRGLVQETQYF. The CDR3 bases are TGTGCCAGCAACCCGCGCAGAGGACTGGTCCAAGAGACCCAGTACTTC.

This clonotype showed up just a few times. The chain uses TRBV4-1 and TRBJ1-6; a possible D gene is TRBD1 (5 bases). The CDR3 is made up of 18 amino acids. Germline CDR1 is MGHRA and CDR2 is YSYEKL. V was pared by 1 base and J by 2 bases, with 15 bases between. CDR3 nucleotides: TGCGCCAGCAGCCAAGCGTCGGGGGTAAAGACCTATAATTCACCCCTCCACTTT. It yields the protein CASSQASGVKTYNSPLHF.

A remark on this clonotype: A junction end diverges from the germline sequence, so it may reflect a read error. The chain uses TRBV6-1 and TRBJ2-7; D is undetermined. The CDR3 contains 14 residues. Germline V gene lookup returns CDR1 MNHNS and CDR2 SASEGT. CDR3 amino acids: CVSSEAVPDYEQYF. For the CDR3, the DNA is TGTGTCAGCAGTGAAGCTGTACCGGACTACGAGCAGTACTTC.

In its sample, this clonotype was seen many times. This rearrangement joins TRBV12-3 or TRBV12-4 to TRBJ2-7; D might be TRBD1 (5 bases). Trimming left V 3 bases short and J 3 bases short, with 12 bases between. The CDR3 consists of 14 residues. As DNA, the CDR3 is TGTGCCAGCAGTTTCGGGCAGGGCGGCTACGAGCAGTACTTC. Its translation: CASSFGQGGYEQYF.

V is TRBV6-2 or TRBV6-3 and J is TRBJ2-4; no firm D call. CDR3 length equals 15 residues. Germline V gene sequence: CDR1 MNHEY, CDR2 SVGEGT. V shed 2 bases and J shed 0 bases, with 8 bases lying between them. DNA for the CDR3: TGTGCCAGCAGTTACGCGCGCCTAGCCAAAAACATTCAGTACTTC. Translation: CASSYARLAKNIQYF.

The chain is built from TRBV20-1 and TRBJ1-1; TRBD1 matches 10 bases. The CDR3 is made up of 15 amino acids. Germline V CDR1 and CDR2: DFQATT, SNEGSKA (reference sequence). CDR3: CPTKGQGGVNTEAFF. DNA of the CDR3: TGCCCTACTAAAGGACAGGGGGGAGTGAACACTGAAGCTTTCTTT.

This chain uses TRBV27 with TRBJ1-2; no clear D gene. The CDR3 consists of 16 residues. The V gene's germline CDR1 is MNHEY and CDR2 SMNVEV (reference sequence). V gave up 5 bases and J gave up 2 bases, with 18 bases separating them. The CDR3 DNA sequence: TGTGCCAGCAGTCGCCGGCCCGACACCTCAAACTATGGCTACACCTTC. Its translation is CASSRRPDTSNYGYTF.

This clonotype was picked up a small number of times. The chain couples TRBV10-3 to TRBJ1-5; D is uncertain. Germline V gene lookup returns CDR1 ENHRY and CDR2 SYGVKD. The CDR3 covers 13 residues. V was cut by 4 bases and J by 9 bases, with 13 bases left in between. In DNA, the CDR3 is TGTGCCATCAGTGGGAACACCGCGGGGCCCCAGCATTTT. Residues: CAISGNTAGPQHF.

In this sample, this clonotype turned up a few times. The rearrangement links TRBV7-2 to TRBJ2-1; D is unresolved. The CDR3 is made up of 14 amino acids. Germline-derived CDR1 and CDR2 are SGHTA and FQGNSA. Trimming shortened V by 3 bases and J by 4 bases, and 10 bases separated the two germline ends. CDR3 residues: CASSLVTQYNEQFF. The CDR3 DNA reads TGTGCCAGCAGCTTGGTGACCCAATACAATGAGCAGTTCTTC. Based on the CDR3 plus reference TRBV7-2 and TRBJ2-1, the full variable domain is GAGVSQSPSNKVTEKGKDVELRCDPISGHTALYWYRQSLGQGLEFLIYFQGNSAPDKSGLPSDRFSAERTGGSVSTLTIQRTQQEDSAVYLCASSLVTQYNEQFFGPGTRLTVL.

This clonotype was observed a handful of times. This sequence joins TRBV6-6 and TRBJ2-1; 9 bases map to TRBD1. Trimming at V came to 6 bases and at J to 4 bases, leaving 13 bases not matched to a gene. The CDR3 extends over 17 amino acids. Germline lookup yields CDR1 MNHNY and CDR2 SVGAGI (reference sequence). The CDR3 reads CASSTSAGTGIYNEQFF. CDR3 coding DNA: TGTGCCAGCAGCACAAGCGCCGGGACAGGGATATACAATGAGCAGTTCTTC.

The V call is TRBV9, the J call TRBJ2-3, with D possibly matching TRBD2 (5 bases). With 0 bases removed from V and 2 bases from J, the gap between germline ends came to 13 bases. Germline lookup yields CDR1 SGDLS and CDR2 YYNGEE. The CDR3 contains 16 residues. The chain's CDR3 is CASSVDLARYTDTQYF. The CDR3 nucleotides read TGTGCCAGCAGCGTAGACCTAGCACGTTACACAGATACGCAGTATTTT.

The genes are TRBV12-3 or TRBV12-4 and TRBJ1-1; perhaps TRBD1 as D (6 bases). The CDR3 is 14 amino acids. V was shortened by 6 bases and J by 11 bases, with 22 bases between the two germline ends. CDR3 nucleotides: TGTGCCAGCAGACTCCCCTGGGAAACAGGGCGGGCTTTCTTT. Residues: CASRLPWETGRAFF.

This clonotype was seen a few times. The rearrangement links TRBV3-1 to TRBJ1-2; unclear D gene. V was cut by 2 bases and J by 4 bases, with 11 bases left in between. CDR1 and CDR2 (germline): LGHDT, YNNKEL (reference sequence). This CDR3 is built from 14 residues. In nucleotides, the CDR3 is TGTGCCAGCAGCCAACCCAAAGCGGGCTATGGCTACACCTTC. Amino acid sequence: CASSQPKAGYGYTF. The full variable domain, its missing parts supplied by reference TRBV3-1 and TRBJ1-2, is DTAVSQTPKYLVTQMGNDKSIKCEQNLGHDTMYWYKQDSKKFLKIMFSYNNKELIINETVPNRFSPKSPDKAHLNLHINSLELGDSAVYFCASSQPKAGYGYTFGSGTRLTVV.

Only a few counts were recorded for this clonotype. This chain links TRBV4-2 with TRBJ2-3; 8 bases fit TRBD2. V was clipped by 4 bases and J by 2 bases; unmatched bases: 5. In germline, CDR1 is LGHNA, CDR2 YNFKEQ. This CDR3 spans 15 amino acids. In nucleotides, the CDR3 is TGTGCCAGCAGCCCTATAGCGGGACTCACAGATACGCAGTATTTT. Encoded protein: CASSPIAGLTDTQYF.

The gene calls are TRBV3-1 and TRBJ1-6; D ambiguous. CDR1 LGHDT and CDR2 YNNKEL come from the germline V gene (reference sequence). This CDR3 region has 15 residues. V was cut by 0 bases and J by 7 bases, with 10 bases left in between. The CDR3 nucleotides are TGTGCCAGCAGCCAAGATGTGGAGGCGAATTCACCCCTCCACTTT. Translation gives CASSQDVEANSPLHF.

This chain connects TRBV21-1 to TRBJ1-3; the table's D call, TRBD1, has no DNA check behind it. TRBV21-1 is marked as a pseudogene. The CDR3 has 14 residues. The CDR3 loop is CASSTTGGGNTIYF. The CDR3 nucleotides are TGTGCCAGCAGTACGACAGGGGGTGGAAACACCATATATTTT.